One and the same sample provided the 21 T cell receptor beta chains below, sequenced in a study of circulating CD8 cells and anti-PD-1 response in melanoma. TCR libraries were prepared from 15 ng of total RNA with the QIAseq Immune Repertoire TCR panel. MiXCR, applied by TCRdb to the reads, yields one record per CDR3 protein. The repertoire consists of 450 to 500 distinct CDR3 sequences, with approximately 8.3% occurring once and the leading ten covering about 64%. Four subsets defined by PD-1 and/or TIGIT were sorted from live CD3+CD8+TCRalphabeta+ cells. The sequencing used CD8+ T cells from PBMCs, collected at baseline or after one month of anti-PD-1 therapy (not recorded which). The receptors here all came from a human donor with melanoma.

This clonotype showed up just a few times. V is TRBV19 and J is TRBJ1-2, with D hard to call. The CDR3 is 14 residues long. V was clipped by 1 base and J by 3 bases, with 9 bases between them. Looked up from germline, CDR1 is LNHDA and CDR2 is SQIVND (reference sequence). The CDR3 coding sequence is TGTGCCAGTAGTATAGGCGGAGACCACTATGGCTACACCTTC. Its protein product is CASSIGGDHYGYTF.

Details on this clonotype: In this CDR3 the conserved last residue, phenylalanine or tryptophan, is missing, so a read error is likely. No DNA is shown, since the ends of the CDR3 on it are uncertain; the CDR3 is the one TCRdb lists. This chain joins TRBV20-1 and TRBJ1-4. Germline-derived CDR1 and CDR2 are DFQATT and SNEGSKA (reference sequence). The CDR3 is 14 amino acids long, termini counted. The CDR3 region is CSVRSTATNEKLFS.

Comments on this clonotype: A much bigger clone sits one base away, suggesting this may be a read error. The chain links TRBV14 to TRBJ1-1, with D hard to call. Trimming left V 5 bases short and J 4 bases short, with 8 bases between. Germline V CDR1 and CDR2: SGHDN, FVKESK. CDR3 length equals 12 residues. CDR3 coding DNA: TGTGCCAGCAGCGAATACGCCACTGAAGCTTTCTTT. Protein sequence: CASSEYATEAFF. Using reference TRBV14 and TRBJ1-1 for the parts outside the CDR3, the full variable domain is EAGVTQFPSHSVIEKGQTVTLRCDPISGHDNLYWYRRVMGKEIKFLLHFVKESKQDESGMPNNRFLAERTGGTYSTLKVQPAELEDSGVYFCASSEYATEAFFGQGTRLTVV.

By frequency in the sample, this clonotype is medium-sized. The CDR3 DNA follows: TGCGCCAGCAGCCAAGAGCGGGGGCTCAATTCACCCCTCCACTTT. It specifies CASSQERGLNSPLHF. The chain is built from TRBV4-3 and TRBJ1-6; D possibly corresponds to TRBD1 (6 bases). Germline CDR1 is LGHNA and CDR2 is YSLEER. The CDR3 has 15 amino acids. Trimming shortened V by 0 bases and J by 7 bases, and 10 bases separated the two germline ends.

In this sample, this clonotype is medium-sized. The gene calls are TRBV29-1 and TRBJ2-1; TRBD1 agrees at 7 bases. The germline V gene has CDR1 SQVTM and CDR2 ANQGSEA. The V segment lost 8 bases and the J segment 5 bases; nucleotides outside the gene matches: 6. The CDR3 contains 12 residues. The CDR3 DNA reads as TGCAGCTCATGGACAGGCGACAATGAGCAGTTCTTC. This translates into CSSWTGDNEQFF.

This clonotype rates as medium-sized. The rearrangement joins TRBV6-5 to TRBJ2-7; D is unresolved. The CDR3 is made up of 13 amino acids. Germline loops: CDR1 MNHEY, CDR2 SVGAGI. Trimming left V 4 bases short and J 7 bases short, with 14 bases between. CDR3 DNA: TGTGCCAGCAGTTTTGGAGCCTTGGGAGAGCAGTACTTC. It codes for CASSFGALGEQYF.

This chain uses TRBV29-1 with TRBJ2-3; D is possibly TRBD1 (5 bases). Germline CDR1 SQVTM, CDR2 ANQGSEA. The CDR3 has 10 amino acids. This CDR3 is CSAGTDTQYF. The CDR3 DNA follows: TGCAGTGCAGGGACAGATACGCAGTATTTT.

Notes on this clonotype: This may arise from a read error, as a much more abundant clone is one base away. CDR3 residues: CASSAPWDSGLIGYTF. DNA of the CDR3: TGTGCCAGCAGCGCCCCATGGGACAGCGGGCTAATAGGGTACACCTTC. The V gene is TRBV5-5, the J gene TRBJ1-2, with 7 bases fitting TRBD1. There are 16 residues in the CDR3. Germline CDR1 SGHKS, CDR2 YYEKEE (reference sequence). J was trimmed by 11 bases and V by 4 bases; bases with no gene match: 20.

By sample share, this clonotype is medium-sized (0.01 to 0.1%). The CDR3 loop is CASSLPPYEQYF. The CDR3 DNA reads as TGTGCCAGCAGCCTACCCCCGTACGAGCAGTACTTC. J is TRBJ2-7 and V is TRBV7-8; D ambiguous. The germline V gene encodes CDR1 SGHVS and CDR2 FQNEAQ. The CDR3 spans 12 residues. The V end was cut by 5 bases, the J end by 4 bases, with 9 bases between.

By proportion, this clonotype is medium-sized. The chain couples TRBV7-2 to TRBJ2-3; weak D call: TRBD2 (6 bases). Germline V gives CDR1 SGHTA, CDR2 FQGNSA. The CDR3 length is 15 residues. The V gene lost 4 bases and the J gene lost 2 bases, with 13 bases spanning the gap. CDR3 coding DNA: TGTGCCAGCAGCTCCTGGGACTTTTCCACAGATACGCAGTATTTT. Translation gives CASSSWDFSTDTQYF.

This clonotype is labeled as medium-sized. V is TRBV29-1 and J is TRBJ2-7; D gene uncertain. V lost 5 bases to trimming and J lost 1 base, with 15 bases between them. There are 14 residues in the CDR3. Looked up from germline, CDR1 is SQVTM and CDR2 is ANQGSEA. The CDR3 sequence: CSVRPYSASYEQYF. The CDR3 nucleotides are TGCAGCGTTCGCCCGTACAGCGCGTCCTACGAGCAGTACTTC.

This clonotype is medium-sized by share. This rearrangement joins TRBV5-4 to TRBJ2-3; D uncertain. CDR1 is SGHNT, CDR2 YYREEE, per germline (reference sequence). The CDR3 has 16 residues. V was clipped by 0 bases and J by 2 bases, with 13 bases between them. The CDR3 DNA sequence: TGTGCCAGCAGCTTGGATTTCAGTTCTTCCACAGATACGCAGTATTTT. It encodes CASSLDFSSSTDTQYF.

In its sample, this clonotype is medium-sized (0.01 to 0.1%). The V gene is TRBV6-5, the J gene TRBJ1-2; D not certain. The germline CDR1 and CDR2 sequences are MNHEY and SVGAGI. The V and J ends lost 5 bases and 8 bases respectively, with 12 bases between them. CDR3 size: 12 residues. This CDR3 is CASSTFTGGYTF. DNA for the CDR3: TGTGCCAGCAGTACCTTCACGGGAGGCTACACCTTC.

This clonotype is medium-sized (0.01 to 0.1%). The rearrangement uses TRBV29-1 and TRBJ2-1; tentatively, D is TRBD1 (6 bases). CDR3 size: 13 residues. The ends were cut back, 1 base at V and 6 bases at J, with 10 bases in the middle. CDR1 and CDR2 from the germline V gene are SQVTM and ANQGSEA. The DNA of the CDR3 is TGCAGCGTTGAAGGGGGACACCCCAATGAGCAGTTCTTC. This gives the protein CSVEGGHPNEQFF.

To note about this clonotype: The junction does not match germline at one end; this may be a read error. V and J are TRBV19 and TRBJ1-5; D is undetermined. This CDR3 has 17 amino acids. Germline V gives CDR1 LNHDA, CDR2 SQIVND (reference sequence). The CDR3 DNA is TGTGCCAGTAATATAGATCAGACGGATTATAGCAATCAGCCCCAGCATTTT. Amino acid sequence: CASNIDQTDYSNQPQHF.

Of note for this clonotype: A read error is possible here, since a much larger clone lies one base away. The V call is TRBV7-2, the J call TRBJ1-5; a possible D gene is TRBD1 (6 bases). V lost 5 bases, J lost 0 bases, and 14 bases lay in between. The CDR3 is made up of 16 amino acids. CDR1 SGHTA and CDR2 FQGNSA come from the germline V gene. The CDR3 reads CASSPKAGVSNQPQHF. CDR3 nucleotides: TGTGCCAGCAGCCCTAAGGCAGGGGTTAGCAATCAGCCCCAGCATTTT.

By sample fraction, this clonotype is medium-sized (0.01 to 0.1%). The rearrangement joins TRBV7-2 to TRBJ1-2, with 9 bases fitting TRBD1. The germline CDR1 and CDR2 sequences are SGHTA and FQGNSA. The V gene end was trimmed by 5 bases and the J gene end by 8 bases; junction bases not matched to a gene: 3. This CDR3 contains 12 residues. The CDR3 here is CASSLTGGGYTF. In DNA form, the CDR3 reads TGTGCCAGCAGCCTTACAGGGGGCGGCTACACCTTC.

In its sample, this clonotype is medium-sized (0.01 to 0.1%). V and J are TRBV27 and TRBJ1-2, with D possibly TRBD1 on 5 matching bases. This CDR3 region has 15 residues. The germline gives CDR1 MNHEY, CDR2 SMNVEV (reference sequence). The germline V and J ends were trimmed by 5 bases and 0 bases, with 13 bases remaining between them. In nucleotides, the CDR3 is TGTGCCAGCAGTACGACAGTAAGAGCTAACTATGGCTACACCTTC. As protein: CASSTTVRANYGYTF.

The CDR3, as DNA: TGTGCCAGTCTTAGCGGCGAGACCCAGTACTTC. Amino acids: CASLSGETQYF. This sequence joins TRBV19 and TRBJ2-5, with TRBD2 as a possible D gene (6 bases). Germline V gene data show CDR1 as LNHDA and CDR2 as SQIVND (reference sequence). This CDR3 comprises 11 residues. With 8 bases removed from V and 5 bases from J, the gap between germline ends came to 9 bases.

By frequency in the sample, this clonotype is large. The genes are TRBV30 and TRBJ2-1; D is undetermined. The CDR3 totals 12 residues. The ends were cut back, 8 bases at V and 0 bases at J, with 8 bases in the middle. CDR1 and CDR2 (germline): GTSNPN, SVGIG (reference sequence). CDR3 loop: CARHSSYNEQFF. The CDR3 DNA is TGTGCCAGACACAGCTCCTACAATGAGCAGTTCTTC. The full variable domain, with the rest looked up from reference TRBV30 and TRBJ2-1, is SQTIHQWPATLVQPVGSPLSLECTVEGTSNPNLYWYRQAAGRGLQLLFYSVGIGQISSEVPQNLSASRPQDRQFILSSKKLLLSDSGFYLCARHSSYNEQFFGPGTRLTVL.

This clonotype is classed as medium-sized. The gene calls are TRBV2 and TRBJ2-7; D gene uncertain. The CDR3 sequence is 15 residues long. Germline V gives CDR1 SNHLY, CDR2 FYNNEI. V gave up 0 bases and J gave up 2 bases, with 11 bases separating them. In DNA, the CDR3 is TGTGCCAGCAGTGAAGCACGGGCCGCAACCTACGAGCAGTACTTC. This translates into CASSEARAATYEQYF.